A selection of T cell receptor beta chains follows, all from one sample in a study of cytomegalovirus exposure and HLA in healthy donors. Profiling relied on immunoSEQ multiplex PCR, and the TCRdb table lists in-frame clones only, not all of them. The data show tens of thousands of clones, around three quarters seen once. The sequencing sample was made of PBMCs. These receptors came from a woman between 45 and 60 years old in good health and CMV-seropositive. Both conserved end residues are part of each CDR3. A D gene is named only where the DNA matches it firmly. Expanded clones are given a class, and other clones once, few, many or no size at all.

D,V,size,J,CDR3
TRBD1,TRBV10-3,.,TRBJ2-1,CAISTGGPDSEQFF
TRBD2,TRBV2,.,TRBJ2-5,CARGGLADGGETQYF
TRBD1,TRBV5-5,.,TRBJ1-2,CASSLWRQGDGYTF
TRBD2,TRBV4-1,.,TRBJ2-5,CASSQLAGGRTETQYF
TRBD2,TRBV7-2,.,TRBJ2-1,CASSPRGVSYNEQFF
.,TRBV21-1,.,TRBJ2-1,CASSIRGPLNNEQFF
TRBD1,TRBV6-6,.,TRBJ1-1,CAAMGQGNTEAFF
.,TRBV20-1,.,TRBJ1-1,CSALGGTEAFF
TRBD1,TRBV4-3,.,TRBJ2-7,CASSPRTGYYEQYF
TRBD1,TRBV27,.,TRBJ2-5,CASSLTGGETQYF
TRBD2,TRBV4-2,.,TRBJ2-7,CASSQLAGGTSREQYF
.,TRBV5-5,.,TRBJ1-1,CASSSWDTPEAFF
TRBD1,TRBV27,.,TRBJ2-2,CASSKRGPRAGELFF
TRBD2,TRBV28,.,TRBJ2-1,CASSLWGEGSYNEQFF
.,TRBV28,.,TRBJ2-5,CASSFGGETQYF
.,TRBV7-2,.,TRBJ1-5,CASSLSGLGQPQHF
TRBD1,TRBV29-1,few,TRBJ1-1,CSVPRQGERTEAFF
.,TRBV5-5,.,TRBJ1-1,CASSPPPHRAPPNTEAFF
TRBD2,TRBV6-5,once,TRBJ2-7,CASRLTSDPSQYF
.,TRBV4-3,.,TRBJ1-2,CASSQDFPGYGYTF
TRBD1,TRBV7-9,.,TRBJ2-1,CASSSDRDYYNEQFF
TRBD1,TRBV2,once,TRBJ1-1,CASTGTGENTEAFF
.,TRBV15,few,TRBJ2-1,CATSRDRGNEQFF
TRBD1,TRBV4-3,.,TRBJ1-2,CASSANDRGPYGYTF
.,TRBV4-3,once,TRBJ2-2,CASSLGRAGRNTGELFF
TRBD1,TRBV15,.,TRBJ2-5,CATSRAWDSNQETQYF
TRBD1,TRBV5-1,once,TRBJ1-2,CASSLLWTGDYGYTF
.,TRBV7-9,few,TRBJ1-1,CASSQQAVEAFF
.,TRBV7-9,.,TRBJ2-7,CASSSQGSYEQYF
TRBD2,TRBV23-1,once,TRBJ2-7,CASSQKGREGSYEQYF
.,TRBV28,.,TRBJ2-5,CASSQGPRGETQYF
.,TRBV18,.,TRBJ1-2,CASSLSEDVTF
TRBD1,TRBV15,.,TRBJ1-5,CATSRGQPNQPQHF
TRBD1,TRBV2,.,TRBJ1-4,CASKRQGGDEKLFF
TRBD1,TRBV7-7,.,TRBJ2-2,CASSSRDRDTGELFF
TRBD1,TRBV10-3,.,TRBJ2-7,CAISEPGQGTYEQYF
.,TRBV9,.,TRBJ1-1,CASSPEAINTEAFF
.,TRBV11-2,.,TRBJ1-6,CASSFTGLGIGSPLHF
.,TRBV5-1,.,TRBJ1-3,CASSPEAGNTIYF
TRBD1,TRBV9,.,TRBJ2-5,CASSAKAPGQGVSGTQYF
TRBD1,TRBV28,.,TRBJ1-4,CASVGPGQVNEKLFF
TRBD2,TRBV4-1,.,TRBJ2-1,CASSQDAGGRANEQFF
.,TRBV2,.,TRBJ1-5,CASGLTRNQPQHF